What follows describes a single T cell receptor (beta chain). The same CDR3 arises from other DNA sequences in this sample as well. CDR1 and CDR2 (germline): LGHNA, YNFKEQ. The J segment lost 1 base and the V segment lost 4 bases, leaving 1 base of the junction unmatched. This CDR3 contains 14 residues. This sample stems from a study of blood T cell repertoires in COVID-19. Overall study context: Sources were T cells, B-cell-depleted T cells, or PBMCs; the material itself was cDNA or gDNA.

In the source study's methods: By means of reference gene primer amplification, nucleated cell counts were estimated. Sequencing was performed with immunoSEQ multiplex PCR; in TCRdb, only in-frame clones are kept and a portion is missing. V and J calls plus clone size are reproduced from that table; the DNA served to infer D and trimming. The sample carries under 250,000 clones, about four fifths recorded once. Participants came from roughly 25 US areas, aged roughly 18 to 90 years. Participant reports of clinical history set cohort assignment. Sample: PBMCs or T cells enriched from blood (not recorded which). The gene calls are TRBV4-2 and TRBJ2-3; 8 nucleotides align to TRBD1. This clonotype was obtained from a woman in her forties who had been exposed to COVID-19. The CDR3 is CASSPGQGTDTQYF. In nucleotides, the CDR3 is TGTGCCAGCAGCCCGGGACAGGGCACAGATACGCAGTATTTT.